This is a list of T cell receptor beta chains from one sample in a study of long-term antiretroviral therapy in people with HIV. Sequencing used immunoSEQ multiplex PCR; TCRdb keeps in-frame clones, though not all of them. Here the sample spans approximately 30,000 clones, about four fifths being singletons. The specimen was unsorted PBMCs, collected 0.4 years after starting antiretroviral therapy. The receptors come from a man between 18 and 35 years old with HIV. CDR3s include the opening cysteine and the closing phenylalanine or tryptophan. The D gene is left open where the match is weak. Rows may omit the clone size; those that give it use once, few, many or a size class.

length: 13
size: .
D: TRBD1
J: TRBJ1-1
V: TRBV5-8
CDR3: CASSSGQDEGAFF
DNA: TGTGCCAGCAGCTCGGGACAGGACGAAGGAGCTTTCTTT

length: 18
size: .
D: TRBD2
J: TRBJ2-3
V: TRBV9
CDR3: CASSVEKREGSYTDTQYF
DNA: TGTGCCAGCAGCGTAGAAAAGCGGGAGGGAAGCTACACAGATACGCAGTATTTT

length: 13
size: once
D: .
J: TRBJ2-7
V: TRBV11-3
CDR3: CASSPGTSYEQYF
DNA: TGTGCCAGCAGTCCAGGGACCTCCTACGAGCAGTACTTC

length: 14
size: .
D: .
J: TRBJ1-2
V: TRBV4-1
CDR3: CASSQAWGGDGYTF
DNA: TGCGCCAGCAGCCAAGCGTGGGGGGGAGACGGCTACACCTTC

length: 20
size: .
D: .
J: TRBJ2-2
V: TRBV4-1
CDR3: CASSQDFERAPSFYTGELFF
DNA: TGCGCCAGCAGCCAAGATTTTGAACGGGCCCCCTCTTTTTACACCGGGGAGCTGTTTTTT

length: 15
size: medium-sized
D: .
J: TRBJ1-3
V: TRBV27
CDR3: CASSEGLNSGNTIYF
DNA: TGTGCCAGCAGTGAAGGACTGAACTCTGGAAACACCATATATTTT

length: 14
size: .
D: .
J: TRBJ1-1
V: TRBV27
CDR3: CASSLYRGNTEAFF
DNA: TGTGCCAGCAGTCTTTACAGAGGGAACACTGAAGCTTTCTTT

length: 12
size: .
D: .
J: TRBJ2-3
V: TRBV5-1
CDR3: CAIGAGTDTQYF
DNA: TGCGCCATCGGGGCAGGTACAGATACGCAGTATTTT

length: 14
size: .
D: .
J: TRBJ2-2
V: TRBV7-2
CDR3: CASSSMLPRRELFF
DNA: TGTGCCAGCAGCTCCATGCTTCCTCGCCGGGAGCTGTTTTTT

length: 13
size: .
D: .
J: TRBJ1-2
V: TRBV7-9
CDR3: CASSLGSGDGYTF
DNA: TGTGCCAGCAGCTTAGGGTCCGGGGATGGCTACACCTTC

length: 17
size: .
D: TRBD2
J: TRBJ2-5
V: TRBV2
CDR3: CASSERLAGAEQETQYF
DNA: TGTGCCAGCAGTGAGCGTCTAGCGGGAGCTGAACAAGAGACCCAGTACTTC

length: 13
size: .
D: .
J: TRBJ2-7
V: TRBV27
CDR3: CASSLSRGSEQYF
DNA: TGTGCCAGCAGTTTATCTAGAGGGTCCGAGCAGTACTTC

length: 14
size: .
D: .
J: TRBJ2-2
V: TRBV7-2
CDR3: CASSFSGTTGELFF
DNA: TGTGCCAGCAGCTTCTCAGGGACCACCGGGGAGCTGTTTTTT

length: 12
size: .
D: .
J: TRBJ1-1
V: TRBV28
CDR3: CASSEEDQGAFF
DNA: TGTGCCAGCAGCGAGGAAGATCAGGGAGCTTTCTTT

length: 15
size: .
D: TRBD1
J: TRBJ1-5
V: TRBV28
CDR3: CASSRDREGNQPQHF
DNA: TGTGCCAGCAGTAGAGACAGGGAAGGAAATCAGCCCCAGCATTTT

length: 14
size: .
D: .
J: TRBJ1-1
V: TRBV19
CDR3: CASSITGGNTEAFF
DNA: TGTGCCAGTAGTATCACGGGGGGCAATACTGAAGCTTTCTTT

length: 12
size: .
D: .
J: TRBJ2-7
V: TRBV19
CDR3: CASSVDKHEQYF
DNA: TGTGCCAGTAGTGTCGACAAACACGAGCAGTACTTC

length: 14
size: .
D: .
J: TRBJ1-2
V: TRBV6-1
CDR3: CASSYDRSSYGYTF
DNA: TGTGCCAGCAGCTACGACAGGTCCTCCTATGGCTACACCTTC

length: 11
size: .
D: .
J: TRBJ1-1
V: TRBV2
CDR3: CASSPGREAFF
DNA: TGTGCCAGCAGCCCCGGGAGAGAAGCTTTCTTT

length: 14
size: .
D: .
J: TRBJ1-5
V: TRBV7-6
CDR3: CASSPRGRNQPQHF
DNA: TGTGCCAGCAGCCCCAGGGGTCGCAATCAGCCCCAGCATTTT

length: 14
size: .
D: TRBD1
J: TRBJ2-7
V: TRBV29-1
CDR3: CSVTRDRDRYEQYF
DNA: TGCAGCGTGACACGGGACAGAGATCGATACGAGCAGTACTTC

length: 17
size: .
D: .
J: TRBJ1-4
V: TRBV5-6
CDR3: CASSLGQGLPWDEKLFF
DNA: TGTGCCAGCAGCCTCGGGCAGGGACTACCTTGGGATGAAAAACTGTTTTTT

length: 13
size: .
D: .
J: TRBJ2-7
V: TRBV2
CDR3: CASGQGTPYEQYF
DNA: TGTGCCAGCGGGCAGGGGACACCCTACGAGCAGTACTTC

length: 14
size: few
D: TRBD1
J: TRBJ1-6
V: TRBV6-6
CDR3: CASSRQGYNSPLHF
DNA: TGTGCCAGCAGCCGACAGGGGTATAATTCACCCCTCCACTTT

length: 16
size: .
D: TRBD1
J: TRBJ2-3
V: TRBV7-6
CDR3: CASSSILGQFADTQYF
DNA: TGTGCCAGCAGCTCAATCCTGGGACAGTTTGCAGATACGCAGTATTTT

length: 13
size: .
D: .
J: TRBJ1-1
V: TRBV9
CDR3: CASSVAEGTEAFF
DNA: TGTGCCAGCAGCGTAGCGGAAGGCACTGAAGCTTTCTTT

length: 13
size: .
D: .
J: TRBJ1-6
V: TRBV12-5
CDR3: CASGEGPASPLHF
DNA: TGTGCTAGTGGTGAAGGACCGGCTTCACCCCTCCACTTT

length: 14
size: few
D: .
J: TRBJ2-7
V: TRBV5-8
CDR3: CASSARRVLYEQYF
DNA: TGTGCCAGCAGCGCGAGGAGGGTACTCTACGAGCAGTACTTC

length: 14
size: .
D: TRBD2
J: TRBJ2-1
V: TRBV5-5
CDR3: CASSLTSGGYEQFF
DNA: TGTGCCAGCAGCTTGACTAGCGGGGGCTATGAGCAGTTCTTC

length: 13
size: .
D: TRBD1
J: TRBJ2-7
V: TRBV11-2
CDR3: CASSLQGTYEQYF
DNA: TGTGCCAGCAGCCTACAGGGGACCTACGAGCAGTACTTC

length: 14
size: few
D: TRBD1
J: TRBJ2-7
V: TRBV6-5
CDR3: CASSTGTGIYEQYF
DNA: TGTGCCAGCAGTACCGGGACAGGGATCTACGAGCAGTACTTC

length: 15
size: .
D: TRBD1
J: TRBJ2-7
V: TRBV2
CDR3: CASRSGQGLAYEQYF
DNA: TGTGCCAGCAGGTCCGGACAGGGGCTAGCCTACGAGCAGTACTTC

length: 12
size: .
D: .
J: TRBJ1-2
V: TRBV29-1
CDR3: CSAQAGEAGYTF
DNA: TGCAGCGCCCAAGCGGGGGAGGCTGGCTACACCTTC

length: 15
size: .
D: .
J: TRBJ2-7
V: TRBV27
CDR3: CASTSPGIERREQYF
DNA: TGTGCCAGCACCTCCCCGGGGATCGAACGTCGCGAGCAGTACTTC

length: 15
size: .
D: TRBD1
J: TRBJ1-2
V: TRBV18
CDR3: CASSPWDRALYGYTF
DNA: TGTGCCAGCTCACCGTGGGACAGGGCTCTCTATGGCTACACCTTC

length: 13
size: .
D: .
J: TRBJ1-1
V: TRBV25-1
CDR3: CASSATQGTEAFF
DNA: TGTGCCAGCAGTGCAACCCAGGGAACTGAAGCTTTCTTT

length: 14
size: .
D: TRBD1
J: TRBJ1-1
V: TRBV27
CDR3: CASSTGTGGTEAFF
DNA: TGTGCCAGCAGTACCGGGACAGGAGGCACTGAAGCTTTCTTT

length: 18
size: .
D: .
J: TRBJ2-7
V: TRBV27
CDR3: CASSSFGRPAGGSYEQYF
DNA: TGTGCCAGCAGTTCCTTCGGAAGACCAGCCGGGGGCTCCTACGAGCAGTACTTC

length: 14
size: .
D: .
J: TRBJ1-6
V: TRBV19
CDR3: CASSTRVDNSPLHF
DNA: TGTGCCAGTAGTACCAGGGTCGATAATTCACCCCTCCACTTT

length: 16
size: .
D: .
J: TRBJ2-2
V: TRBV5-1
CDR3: CASSLSTSANTGELFF
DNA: TGCGCCAGCAGCTTGTCTACGTCAGCGAACACCGGGGAGCTGTTTTTT

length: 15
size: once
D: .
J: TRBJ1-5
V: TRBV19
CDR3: CASSINTAGRQPQHF
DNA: TGTGCCAGTAGTATCAATACCGCTGGGCGTCAGCCCCAGCATTTT

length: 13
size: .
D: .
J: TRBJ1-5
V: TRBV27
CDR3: CASSYQGPQPQHF
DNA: TGTGCCAGCAGCTACCAGGGACCTCAGCCCCAGCATTTT

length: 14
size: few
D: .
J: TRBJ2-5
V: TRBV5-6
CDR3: CASSKRGYQETQYF
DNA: TGTGCCAGCAGCAAGAGGGGGTACCAAGAGACCCAGTACTTC

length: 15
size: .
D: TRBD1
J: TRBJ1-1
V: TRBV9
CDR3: CASSGGQGGNTEAFF
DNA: TGTGCCAGCAGCGGGGGACAGGGAGGGAACACTGAAGCTTTCTTT

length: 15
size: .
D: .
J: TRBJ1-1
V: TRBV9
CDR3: CASSVAPRGGTEAFF
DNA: TGTGCCAGCAGCGTAGCTCCCCGAGGGGGGACTGAAGCTTTCTTT

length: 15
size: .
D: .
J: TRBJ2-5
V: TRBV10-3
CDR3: CAISESLPSEETQYF
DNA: TGTGCCATCAGTGAGTCGCTCCCTAGCGAGGAGACCCAGTACTTC

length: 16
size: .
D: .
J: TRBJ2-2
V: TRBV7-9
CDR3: CASSRLSTGDTGELFF
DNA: TGTGCCAGCAGCCGCCTTAGTACGGGAGACACCGGGGAGCTGTTTTTT

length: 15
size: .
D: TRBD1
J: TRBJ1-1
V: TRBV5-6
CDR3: CASSAGTGANTEAFF
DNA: TGTGCCAGCAGCGCGGGGACAGGGGCGAACACTGAAGCTTTCTTT

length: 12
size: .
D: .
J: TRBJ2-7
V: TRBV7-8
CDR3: CASVGGTYEQYF
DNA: TGTGCCAGCGTCGGCGGGACCTACGAGCAGTACTTC